Each of the 29 T cell receptor beta chains below was sequenced from the same sample in a study of T cells in Graves' hyperthyroidism and ophthalmopathy. The TCR beta CDR3 regions underwent amplification using RNA transcripts as the source. The study used the HTBI primer set for a first-round RT-PCR of the TCR CDR3. TCRdb recomputed calls from the multiplex PCR reads with MiXCR, one row per CDR3 protein. The table lists approximately 380,000 distinct CDR3 sequences, around 18% of them singletons. The sequenced sample consisted of blood. Receptor source: a man aged 18 to 30 with Graves' ophthalmopathy.

This clonotype was found many times. The chain combines TRBV2 with TRBJ1-2; 7 nucleotides match TRBD1. V lost 7 bases, J lost 6 bases, and 14 bases stayed unmatched. The CDR3 consists of 15 residues. Germline CDR1 and CDR2: SNHLY and FYNNEI. The CDR3: CASTEGGQKIHGYTF. In DNA form, the CDR3 reads TGTGCCAGCACCGAAGGGGGACAGAAAATTCATGGCTACACCTTC. The entire variable domain, with the rest obtained from reference TRBV2 and TRBJ1-2, is as follows: EPEVTQTPSHQVTQMGQEVILRCVPISNHLYFYWYRQILGQKVEFLVSFYNNEISEKSEIFDDQFSVERPDGSNFTLKIRSTKLEDSAMYFCASTEGGQKIHGYTFGSGTRLTVV.

The CDR3 DNA is TGTGCCAGCAGTTTCCCTCCAGGGGGGACCGGGGAGCTGTTTTTT. Its translation is CASSFPPGGTGELFF. The chain recombines TRBV6-2 or TRBV6-3 with TRBJ2-2; TRBD1 might be the D (7 bases). CDR1 and CDR2 from the germline V gene are MNHEY and SVGEGT. This CDR3 comprises 15 residues. V lost 4 bases and J lost 5, with 14 bases in between.

This clonotype came up many times. The chain links TRBV20-1 to TRBJ2-1, with 8 positions matching TRBD2. The CDR3 is 12 amino acids. The junction had 6 bases not matched to a gene; V was cut back by 2 bases and J by 12 bases. Germline CDR1 DFQATT, CDR2 SNEGSKA (reference sequence). Here the CDR3 DNA reads TGCAGTGCTAGAAGCGGGGGCCAAGGGCAGTTCTTC. Its translation: CSARSGGQGQFF.

A few counts support this clonotype. CDR3 bases: TGTGCCAGCAGCCACCTAGGAGGGGGCGCAGAGACCCAGTACTTC. Protein sequence: CASSHLGGGAETQYF. The chain joins TRBV14 to TRBJ2-5; tentative D call: TRBD1 (7 bases). The length of the CDR3 is 15 residues. Germline CDR1 and CDR2: SGHDN and FVKESK. The V and J ends lost 3 bases and 4 bases respectively, with 15 bases between them.

This clonotype was seen ten or more times. V gene TRBV28 combines with J gene TRBJ1-5, with unresolved D. This CDR3 contains 14 residues. V was shortened by 4 bases and J by 4 bases, with 11 bases between the two germline ends. CDR1 MDHEN and CDR2 SYDVKM come from the germline V gene. This chain's CDR3 is CASSSGSRNQPQHF. The CDR3 nucleotides are TGTGCCAGCAGTTCCGGCTCTAGAAATCAGCCCCAGCATTTT.

This clonotype appeared many times. The chain has TRBV5-1 and TRBJ1-4, with a weak D call TRBD1 (6 bases). The CDR3 has 15 residues. V lost 4 bases and J 4 bases, leaving 14 bases between the germline ends. Germline V gives CDR1 SGHRS, CDR2 YFSETQ. The CDR3 bases are TGCGCCAGCAGCGCAACAGGGAACCTTAATGAAAAACTGTTTTTT. Residues: CASSATGNLNEKLFF.

In its sample, this clonotype was seen once. The V and J genes are TRBV25-1 and TRBJ2-3; no definite D call. V was cut by 7 bases and J by 4 bases, with 15 bases left in between. Germline CDR1 reads MGHDK; CDR2 reads SYGVNS. The CDR3 spans 14 residues. The CDR3 DNA is TGTGCCAGCAAGAGCTTGGGATGGTCAGATACGCAGTATTTT. It yields the protein CASKSLGWSDTQYF.

Points on this clonotype: At one boundary the junction diverges from the germline segment, which might be a read error. The rearrangement links TRBV6-1 to TRBJ1-2; TRBD1 might be the D (6 bases). This CDR3 has 15 residues. Per germline, CDR1 MNHNS and CDR2 SASEGT. CDR3 nucleotides: TGTGCCCGCAGTGAAGCGGGGGCGGGGGCGGATGGCTACACCTTC. Translating it yields CARSEAGAGADGYTF.

Many counts were recorded for this clonotype. The chain links TRBV3-1 to TRBJ1-1; a weak D match, TRBD1 (6 bases). CDR3 length: 14 residues. The germline V gene encodes CDR1 LGHDT and CDR2 YNNKEL (reference sequence). Trimming removed 4 bases at V and 1 base at J, with 10 bases between. The CDR3 spells CASSRGGSNTEAFF. CDR3 nucleotides: TGTGCCAGCAGCCGAGGGGGTTCGAACACTGAAGCTTTCTTT.

The sample holds many counts of this clonotype. The V call is TRBV2, the J call TRBJ1-2; tentative D call: TRBD1 (5 bases). The CDR3 sequence is 12 residues long. Germline V gene lookup returns CDR1 SNHLY and CDR2 FYNNEI. Trimming removed 3 bases from V and 8 bases from J, with 10 bases in between. CDR3 sequence: CASSDSGRGYTF. In nucleotides, the CDR3 is TGTGCCAGCAGTGATTCAGGGCGAGGCTACACCTTC. The whole variable domain, filled in from reference TRBV2 and TRBJ1-2, reads EPEVTQTPSHQVTQMGQEVILRCVPISNHLYFYWYRQILGQKVEFLVSFYNNEISEKSEIFDDQFSVERPDGSNFTLKIRSTKLEDSAMYFCASSDSGRGYTFGSGTRLTVV.

The table lists this clonotype with a few counts. V is TRBV4-1 and J is TRBJ2-7, with D tentatively TRBD1 (6 bases). This CDR3 is built from 15 residues. V lost 2 bases, J lost 2 bases, and 13 bases lay in between. The germline gives CDR1 MGHRA, CDR2 YSYEKL. The CDR3 coding sequence is TGCGCCAGCAGCCAAACCTCGACAGGACCCTACGAGCAGTACTTC. It encodes CASSQTSTGPYEQYF.

This clonotype was recorded once. This clone may be a read error of a much larger clone one base away. The chain couples TRBV2 to TRBJ2-7; perhaps TRBD2 as D (7 bases). Deletions cut 5 bases from V and 4 bases from J, with 21 bases between. Germline V lookup: CDR1 SNHLY, CDR2 FYNNEI. This CDR3 is built from 16 residues. The CDR3 spells CASSQSGGGAIYEQYF. CDR3 bases: TGTGCCAGCAGTCAGTCTGGGGGGGGGGCCATTTACGAGCAGTACTTC.

This clonotype turned up a few times. V usage is TRBV20-1 and J usage is TRBJ1-2; TRBD1 might be the D (5 bases). CDR3 length equals 16 residues. The germline V and J ends were trimmed by 3 bases and 8 bases, with 25 bases remaining between them. The germline CDR1 and CDR2 sequences are DFQATT and SNEGSKA (reference sequence). The CDR3 spells CSASDSGGAGTLGYTF. CDR3 DNA sequence: TGCAGTGCTAGCGACTCAGGTGGCGCAGGGACTCTCGGCTACACCTTC.

The chain links TRBV19 to TRBJ1-1, with no clear D. Germline V gene sequence: CDR1 LNHDA, CDR2 SQIVND (reference sequence). The CDR3 loop spans 13 amino acids. V lost 2 bases and J lost 1, with 5 bases in between. This CDR3 reads CASSIFRNTEAFF. CDR3 coding DNA: TGTGCCAGTAGTATATTTAGGAACACTGAAGCTTTCTTT.

Many counts were recorded for this clonotype. The CDR3 sequence: CASSYRDYRETQYF. The CDR3, as DNA: TGTGCCAGCAGTTATCGGGACTACCGTGAGACCCAGTACTTC. This chain connects TRBV12-3 or TRBV12-4 to TRBJ2-5; 7 bases align to TRBD2. The ends lost 4 bases at V and 5 bases at J; junction bases unmatched: 7. The CDR3 length is 14 residues.

The J gene is TRBJ2-3, the V gene TRBV9; a possible D gene is TRBD2 (6 bases). The CDR3 has 14 amino acids. CDR1 is SGDLS and CDR2 is YYNGEE in the germline V gene. Trimming stripped 7 bases from V and 2 bases from J, with 14 bases between. The CDR3 nucleotides read TGTGCCAGCGGCTCCGGGGACTTCACAGATACGCAGTATTTT. It yields the protein CASGSGDFTDTQYF.

This clonotype showed up just a few times. Germline is not matched at one junction end, which may reflect a read error. The chain has TRBV7-9 and TRBJ2-7; 13 bases match TRBD2. The CDR3 length is 17 residues. Per the germline V gene, CDR1 is SEHNR and CDR2 is FQNEAQ (reference sequence). DNA of the CDR3: TGCGCCAGCAGCCGCATCCGACTAGCGGGGGGCTGGTACGAGCAGTACTTC. Amino acid sequence: CASSRIRLAGGWYEQYF.

Note on this clonotype: The junction departs from the called germline gene at one end, perhaps through a read error. The V call is TRBV28, the J call TRBJ1-5; 11 nucleotides align to TRBD1. The CDR3 spans 12 residues. Germline lookup yields CDR1 MDHEN and CDR2 SYDVKM. The CDR3 coding sequence is TGTGCCAGCAGTTTATCAGGGACAGGGGGGAATTTT. Amino acids: CASSLSGTGGNF.

V and J are TRBV6-1 and TRBJ1-1; TRBD1 might be the D (5 bases). With 5 bases removed from V and 2 bases from J, the gap between germline ends came to 12 bases. Germline CDR1 MNHNS, CDR2 SASEGT. CDR3 length: 14 amino acids. The CDR3 DNA sequence: TGTGCCAGCAGTTCCCGGGACGGAAACACTGAAGCTTTCTTT. Translating it yields CASSSRDGNTEAFF.

This clonotype has ten or more counts. V and J are TRBV29-1 and TRBJ1-2; D perhaps matches TRBD1 (5 bases). The CDR3 covers 13 residues. The V end was cut by 4 bases, the J end by 3 bases, with 12 bases between. Germline lookup yields CDR1 SQVTM and CDR2 ANQGSEA. The DNA for the CDR3 is TGCAGCGTTGGTGGGGTCAGGGACTATGGCTACACCTTC. Amino acids: CSVGGVRDYGYTF.

The sample holds many counts of this clonotype. The genes are TRBV28 and TRBJ2-2, with 11 bases lining up with TRBD1. This CDR3 is 16 amino acids long. CDR1 and CDR2 from the germline V gene are MDHEN and SYDVKM. V was pared by 6 bases and J by 6 bases, with 9 bases of the junction left unmatched. Here the CDR3 reads CASSRSGTGGAGELFF. CDR3 in DNA: TGTGCCAGCAGCCGGAGTGGGACAGGGGGGGCCGGGGAGCTGTTTTTT. Variable domain in full (rest from reference TRBV28 and TRBJ2-2): DVKVTQSSRYLVKRTGEKVFLECVQDMDHENMFWYRQDPGLGLRLIYFSYDVKMKEKGDIPEGYSVSREKKERFSLILESASTNQTSMYLCASSRSGTGGAGELFFGEGSRLTVL.

This clonotype was detected many times. V is TRBV11-2 and J is TRBJ2-2; 7 bases line up with TRBD2. Losses at the gene ends were 5 bases for V and 3 bases for J; bases not matched to a gene: 12. The CDR3 spans 17 residues. The germline gives CDR1 SGHAT, CDR2 FQNNGV. Here the CDR3 reads CASSPPFAGEDTGELFF. CDR3 coding DNA: TGTGCCAGCAGCCCGCCTTTCGCGGGGGAGGACACCGGGGAGCTGTTTTTT.

Of note for this clonotype: This could be a read error, since a much larger clone is one nucleotide away. The chain uses TRBV11-2 and TRBJ2-5, with 7 bases matching TRBD2. This CDR3 comprises 15 residues. The germline gives CDR1 SGHAT, CDR2 FQNNGV. The CDR3 reads CASRLGGGGEETQYF. The CDR3 nucleotides read TGTGCCAGCAGGTTAGGCGGGGGAGGGGAAGAGACCCAGTACTTC.

The chain combines TRBV5-1 with TRBJ1-6; tentative D call: TRBD1 (6 bases). This CDR3 contains 12 residues. The ends were cut back, 0 bases at V and 15 bases at J, with 10 bases in the middle. Germline V gene lookup returns CDR1 SGHRS and CDR2 YFSETQ. The CDR3 DNA sequence: TGCGCCAGCAGCTTGGGACAGGCCCTCCTCCACTTT. This codes for CASSLGQALLHF.

This sequence joins TRBV29-1 and TRBJ1-2; D not resolved. Germline V CDR1 and CDR2: SQVTM, ANQGSEA. V lost 2 bases and J 2 bases, leaving 3 bases between the germline ends. CDR3 size: 11 residues. The CDR3 region is CSVEMNYGYTF. The CDR3 DNA reads TGCAGCGTTGAAATGAACTATGGCTACACCTTC.

J is TRBJ1-1 and V is TRBV15; D is undetermined. V lost 6 bases, J lost 4 bases, and 15 bases lay in between. CDR3 length: 14 residues. The germline CDR1 and CDR2 sequences are LNHNV and YYDKDF (reference sequence). The CDR3: CATRRPSPGTEAFF. The CDR3 DNA reads as TGTGCCACCAGGCGGCCATCTCCGGGCACTGAAGCTTTCTTT.

This clonotype appeared many times. The rearrangement uses TRBV9 and TRBJ1-1; TRBD1 matches 8 bases. The J segment lost 4 bases and the V segment lost 3 bases, leaving 8 bases of the junction unmatched. Looked up from germline, CDR1 is SGDLS and CDR2 is YYNGEE. The CDR3 consists of 15 residues. Here the CDR3 DNA reads TGTGCCAGCAGCGCCCAGGGGGCGTCCGTCACTGAAGCTTTCTTT. The encoded protein is CASSAQGASVTEAFF.

This clonotype was picked up many times. The chain has TRBV5-1 and TRBJ2-3; D is ambiguous. The length of the CDR3 is 16 residues. CDR1 is SGHRS, CDR2 YFSETQ, per germline. V lost 0 bases and J 0 bases, leaving 11 bases between the germline ends. CDR3 nucleotide sequence: TGCGCCAGCAGCTTGGCTTTGGCTTCTAGCACAGATACGCAGTATTTT. Its protein is CASSLALASSTDTQYF.

The chain is built from TRBV12-3 or TRBV12-4 and TRBJ2-4; D unresolved. This CDR3 region has 11 residues. The V and J ends lost 5 bases and 6 bases respectively, with 5 bases between them. This chain's CDR3 is CASSKLNIQYF. The CDR3 DNA reads as TGTGCCAGCAGTAAACTAAACATTCAGTACTTC.